Sequencing of this TCR beta chain was carried out in a study of T cell responses to AZD1222 COVID-19 vaccine. Comments on this clone: The antigen is unknown.

This CDR3 is 18 amino acids long. Germline CDR1 reads MDHEN; CDR2 reads SYDVKM. V was pared by 6 bases and J by 4 bases, with 25 bases between. Study results and caveats: Most donors were white British and more were female, and clonal diversity was possibly underestimated. Receipt of two AZD1222 doses was followed by a rise in Spike-specific TCR breadth and depth. Seropositive at baseline were only a handful of AZD1222 recipients.

The table came from immunoSEQ multiplex PCR; TCRdb's copy has only in-frame clones and leaves some out. The sample carries 120,000 to 150,000 clones, 88% recorded once. The sample in question was peripheral blood, obtained on day 0 of AZD1222 vaccination. The sequence derives from an adult in good health. The chain employs TRBV28 and TRBJ2-1; TRBD2 is a possible D gene (6 bases). The CDR3 spells CASSPSWGVGGGYNEQFF. The CDR3 nucleotides read TGTGCCAGCAGCCCTTCCTGGGGTGTGGGAGGTGGGTACAATGAGCAGTTCTTC.